This T cell receptor (beta chain) derives from a study of T cell responses to AZD1222 COVID-19 vaccine. Profiled with immunoSEQ multiplex PCR; TCRdb holds only in-frame clones, not every one. The table lists around 110,000 clones, approximately 90% of them singletons. The CDR3 covers 18 residues. V was cut by 0 bases and J by 3 bases, with 19 bases left in between. CDR1 SGHRS and CDR2 YFSETQ come from the germline V gene. The material sequenced was peripheral blood, taken 28 days after the second AZD1222 dose. The sequence was obtained from an adult who received the AZD1222 COVID-19 vaccine. This chain connects TRBV5-1 to TRBJ1-3, with D possibly matching TRBD1 (6 bases). CDR3 coding DNA: TGCGCCAGCAGCTTGGACAGGGCCGGTCAGTCGGGTGGAAACACCATATATTTT. Its translation is CASSLDRAGQSGGNTIYF.